Listed below are T cell receptor beta chains from one sample, sequenced in a study of blood T cells in healthy people across ages. TCRdb reanalysed the 5' RACE reads using MiXCR and keeps one entry per CDR3 protein. The sample yields under 800,000 distinct CDR3 sequences, around 40% seen once. Sequencing used blood. These receptors were collected from a woman aged 55 to 70 in good health. Each CDR3 is given with its conserved first and last residue.

j_gene: TRBJ1-5; v_gene: TRBV3-1; CDR3aa: CASSLRPPWSNQPQHF
j_gene: TRBJ2-7; v_gene: TRBV14; CDR3aa: CASSPPGLAHEQYF
j_gene: TRBJ2-5; v_gene: TRBV14; CDR3aa: CASSHADREETQYF
j_gene: TRBJ1-3; v_gene: TRBV29-1; CDR3aa: CSGARDSGNTIYF
j_gene: TRBJ1-2; v_gene: TRBV28; CDR3aa: CASSLGREGDGYTF
j_gene: TRBJ2-7; v_gene: TRBV29-1; CDR3aa: CSVRFRGRPGYEQYF
j_gene: TRBJ2-4; v_gene: TRBV12-3/TRBV12-4; CDR3aa: CASSSTTESLREQYF
j_gene: TRBJ2-1; v_gene: TRBV20-1; CDR3aa: CSASNGDEQFF
j_gene: TRBJ2-4; v_gene: TRBV12-3/TRBV12-4; CDR3aa: CASSWTGRNIQYF
j_gene: TRBJ1-1; v_gene: TRBV5-1; CDR3aa: CASSFMSTLMTEAFF
j_gene: TRBJ1-3; v_gene: TRBV15; CDR3aa: CATSREVGGDSGNTIYF
j_gene: TRBJ2-1; v_gene: TRBV29-1; CDR3aa: CSVEVGQAQSYNEQFF
j_gene: TRBJ2-3; v_gene: TRBV7-9; CDR3aa: CASSATGTEDTDTQYF
j_gene: TRBJ2-5; v_gene: TRBV9; CDR3aa: CASSLGTSGYHGETQYF
j_gene: TRBJ1-6; v_gene: TRBV6-5; CDR3aa: CASTKGQGAITLHF
j_gene: TRBJ2-3; v_gene: TRBV12-3/TRBV12-4; CDR3aa: CASVRGTDTQYF
j_gene: .; v_gene: TRBV6-1; CDR3aa: CASSPLTGVSHEQYF
j_gene: TRBJ2-4; v_gene: TRBV12-3/TRBV12-4; CDR3aa: CASSSSGSHIQYF
j_gene: TRBJ2-7; v_gene: TRBV18; CDR3aa: CASSPAGEEQYF
j_gene: TRBJ2-3; v_gene: TRBV7-9; CDR3aa: CASTTSRLLLTDTQYF
j_gene: TRBJ1-1; v_gene: TRBV6-6; CDR3aa: CASSSSGGTEAFF
j_gene: .; v_gene: TRBV7-2; CDR3aa: CASSLAGNAYEQYF
j_gene: TRBJ2-7; v_gene: TRBV2; CDR3aa: CASATDTSYEQYF
j_gene: TRBJ2-1; v_gene: TRBV27; CDR3aa: CASSFASGINEQFF
j_gene: TRBJ2-7; v_gene: TRBV7-3; CDR3aa: CASSGFTSSYEQYF
j_gene: TRBJ2-1; v_gene: TRBV10-3; CDR3aa: CATQGAGWADEQFF
j_gene: TRBJ2-7; v_gene: TRBV2; CDR3aa: CASKGETYEQYF
j_gene: TRBJ1-2; v_gene: TRBV27; CDR3aa: CASSLKADYGYTF
j_gene: TRBJ2-5; v_gene: TRBV4-1; CDR3aa: CASSRVSQETQYF
j_gene: TRBJ2-7; v_gene: TRBV20-1; CDR3aa: CSARVTGLTYEQYF
j_gene: TRBJ1-2; v_gene: TRBV10-3; CDR3aa: CAISENRGRSNYGYTF
j_gene: TRBJ2-5; v_gene: TRBV6-6; CDR3aa: CASSERGEETQYF
j_gene: TRBJ2-3; v_gene: TRBV27; CDR3aa: CASSVSSGGDTQYF
j_gene: TRBJ1-1; v_gene: TRBV6-1; CDR3aa: CASKFEGVPRAFF
j_gene: TRBJ2-7; v_gene: TRBV5-4; CDR3aa: CASSSSGNYNEQYF
j_gene: TRBJ2-2; v_gene: TRBV7-9; CDR3aa: CASSLLAGPGELFF
j_gene: TRBJ1-5; v_gene: TRBV7-2; CDR3aa: CASSLTGWDQPQHF
j_gene: TRBJ2-3; v_gene: TRBV20-1; CDR3aa: CSASGTSGRTDTQYF
j_gene: TRBJ2-7; v_gene: TRBV20-1; CDR3aa: CSARAGTRYEQYF
j_gene: TRBJ2-7; v_gene: TRBV20-1; CDR3aa: CSAPGLAQGSYEQYF
j_gene: TRBJ2-1; v_gene: TRBV7-9; CDR3aa: CASSTQGGEYNEQFF
j_gene: TRBJ1-1; v_gene: TRBV6-5; CDR3aa: CASSSTGVSGTEAFF
j_gene: TRBJ1-2; v_gene: TRBV12-3/TRBV12-4; CDR3aa: CASSPGTAYTF
j_gene: TRBJ1-1; v_gene: TRBV7-2; CDR3aa: CASSRETGRTEAFF
j_gene: TRBJ2-1; v_gene: TRBV11-3; CDR3aa: CASSFSSGDYNEQFF
j_gene: TRBJ2-5; v_gene: TRBV18; CDR3aa: CASSPPSASYQETQYF
j_gene: TRBJ2-1; v_gene: TRBV3-1; CDR3aa: CASTLGTGNNEQFF
j_gene: TRBJ2-7; v_gene: TRBV6-1; CDR3aa: CASSDQGVPDEQYF
j_gene: TRBJ2-7; v_gene: TRBV4-1; CDR3aa: CASSPGLAGDSYEQYF
j_gene: TRBJ1-5; v_gene: TRBV27; CDR3aa: CASSPSLRDRDQPQHF